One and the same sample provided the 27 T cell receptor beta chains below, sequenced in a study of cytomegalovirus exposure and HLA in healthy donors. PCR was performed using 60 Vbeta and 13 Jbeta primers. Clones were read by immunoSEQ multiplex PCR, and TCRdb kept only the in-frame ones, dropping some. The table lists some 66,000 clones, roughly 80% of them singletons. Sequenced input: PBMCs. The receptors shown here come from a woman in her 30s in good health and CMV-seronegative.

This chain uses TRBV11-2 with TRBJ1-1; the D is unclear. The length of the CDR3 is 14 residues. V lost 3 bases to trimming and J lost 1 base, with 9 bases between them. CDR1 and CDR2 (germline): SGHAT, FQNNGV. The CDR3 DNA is TGTGCCAGCAGCTTTCAACAGCCGAACACTGAAGCTTTCTTT. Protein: CASSFQQPNTEAFF.

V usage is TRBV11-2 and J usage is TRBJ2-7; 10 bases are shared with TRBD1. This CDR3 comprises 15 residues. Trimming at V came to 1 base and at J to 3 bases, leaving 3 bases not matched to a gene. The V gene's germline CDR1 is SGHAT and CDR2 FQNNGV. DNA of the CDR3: TGTGCCAGCAGCTTAGGACAGGGGGCCCTCTACGAGCAGTACTTC. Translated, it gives CASSLGQGALYEQYF.

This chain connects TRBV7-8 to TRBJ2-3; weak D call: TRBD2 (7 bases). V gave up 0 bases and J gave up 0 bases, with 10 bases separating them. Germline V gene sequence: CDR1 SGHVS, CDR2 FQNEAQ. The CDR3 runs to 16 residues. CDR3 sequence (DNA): TGTGCCAGCAGCTTAGCGGGGGGGGCTAGCACAGATACGCAGTATTTT. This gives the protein CASSLAGGASTDTQYF.

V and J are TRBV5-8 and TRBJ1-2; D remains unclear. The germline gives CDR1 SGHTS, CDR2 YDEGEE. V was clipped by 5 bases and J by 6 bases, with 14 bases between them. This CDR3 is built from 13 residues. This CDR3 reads CASSVVAGNGYTF. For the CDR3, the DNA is TGTGCCAGCAGTGTCGTAGCGGGGAATGGCTACACCTTC.

This CDR3 reads CASRPRVGRTYEQYF. The CDR3 DNA reads as TGTGCCAGCAGGCCCAGGGTCGGTAGGACCTACGAGCAGTACTTC. The V call is TRBV6-5, the J call TRBJ2-7, with D perhaps matching TRBD1 (5 bases). From germline, CDR1 is MNHEY and CDR2 SVGAGI. This CDR3 has 15 amino acids. Trimming took 6 bases from V and 2 from J, leaving 17 bases between them.

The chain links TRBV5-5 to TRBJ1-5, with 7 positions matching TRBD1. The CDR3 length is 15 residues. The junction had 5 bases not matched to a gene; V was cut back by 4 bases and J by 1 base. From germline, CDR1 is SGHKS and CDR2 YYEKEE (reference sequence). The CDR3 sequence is CASSVLTGSNQPQHF. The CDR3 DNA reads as TGTGCCAGCAGCGTCCTGACAGGGAGCAATCAGCCCCAGCATTTT.

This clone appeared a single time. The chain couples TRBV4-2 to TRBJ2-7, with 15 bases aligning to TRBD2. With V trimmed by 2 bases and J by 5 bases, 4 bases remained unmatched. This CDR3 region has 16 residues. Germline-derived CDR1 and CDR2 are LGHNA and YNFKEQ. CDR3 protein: CASSQPGLAGGDEQYF. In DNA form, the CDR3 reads TGTGCCAGCAGCCAACCGGGACTAGCGGGGGGCGACGAGCAGTACTTC.

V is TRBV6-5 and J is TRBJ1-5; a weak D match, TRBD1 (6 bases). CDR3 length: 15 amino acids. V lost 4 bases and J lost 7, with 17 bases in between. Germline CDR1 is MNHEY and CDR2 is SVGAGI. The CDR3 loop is CASSSQRGGRQPQHF. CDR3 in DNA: TGTGCCAGCAGTTCTCAGAGAGGGGGACGCCAGCCCCAGCATTTT.

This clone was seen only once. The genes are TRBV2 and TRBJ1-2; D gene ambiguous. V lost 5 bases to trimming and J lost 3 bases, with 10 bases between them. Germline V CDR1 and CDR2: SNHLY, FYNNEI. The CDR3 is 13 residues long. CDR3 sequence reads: CASSTDWDYGYTF. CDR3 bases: TGTGCCAGCAGTACCGACTGGGACTATGGCTACACCTTC.

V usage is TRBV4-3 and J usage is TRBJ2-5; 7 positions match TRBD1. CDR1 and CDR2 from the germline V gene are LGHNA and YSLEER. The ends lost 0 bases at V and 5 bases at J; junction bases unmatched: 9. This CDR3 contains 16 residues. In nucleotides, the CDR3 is TGCGCCAGCAGCCAAGAAAGGACAGGCTTGGGGGAGACCCAGTACTTC. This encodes CASSQERTGLGETQYF.

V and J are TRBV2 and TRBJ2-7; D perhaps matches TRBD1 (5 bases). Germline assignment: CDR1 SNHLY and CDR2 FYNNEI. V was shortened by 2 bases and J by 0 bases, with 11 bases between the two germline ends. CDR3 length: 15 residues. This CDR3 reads CASSEQGGHSYEQYF. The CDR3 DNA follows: TGTGCCAGCAGTGAACAGGGTGGGCACTCCTACGAGCAGTACTTC.

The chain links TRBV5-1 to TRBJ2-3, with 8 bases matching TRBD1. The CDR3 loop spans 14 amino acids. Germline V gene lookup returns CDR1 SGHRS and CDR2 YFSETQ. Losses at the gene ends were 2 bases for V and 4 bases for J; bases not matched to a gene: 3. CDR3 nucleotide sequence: TGCGCCAGCAGCTTCGGACAGGGACCAGATACGCAGTATTTT. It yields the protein CASSFGQGPDTQYF. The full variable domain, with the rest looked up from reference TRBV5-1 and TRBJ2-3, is KAGVTQTPRYLIKTRGQQVTLSCSPISGHRSVSWYQQTPGQGLQFLFEYFSETQRNKGNFPGRFSGRQFSNSRSEMNVSTLELGDSALYLCASSFGQGPDTQYFGPGTRLTVL.

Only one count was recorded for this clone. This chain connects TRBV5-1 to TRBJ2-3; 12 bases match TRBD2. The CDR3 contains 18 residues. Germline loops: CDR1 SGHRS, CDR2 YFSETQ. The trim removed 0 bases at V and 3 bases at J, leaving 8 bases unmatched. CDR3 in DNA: TGCGCCAGCAGCTTGGTCACTAGCGGGGGGCTGATTACAGATACGCAGTATTTT. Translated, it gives CASSLVTSGGLITDTQYF.

The CDR3 sequence: CASSPGTSGVGSYNEQFF. CDR3 bases: TGTGCCAGCAGCCCTGGGACTAGCGGGGTAGGCTCCTACAATGAGCAGTTCTTC. The chain recombines TRBV11-2 with TRBJ2-1; 13 bases match TRBD2. CDR1 is SGHAT, CDR2 FQNNGV, per germline. Unmatched junction bases numbered 7, after V lost 5 bases and J lost 0 bases. The CDR3 is 18 amino acids.

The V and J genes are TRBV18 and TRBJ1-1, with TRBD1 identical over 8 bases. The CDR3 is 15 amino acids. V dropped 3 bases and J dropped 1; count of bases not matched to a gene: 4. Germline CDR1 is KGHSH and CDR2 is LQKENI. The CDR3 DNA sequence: TGTGCCAGCTCACCTGTACAGGGGGGGAACACTGAAGCTTTCTTT. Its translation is CASSPVQGGNTEAFF.

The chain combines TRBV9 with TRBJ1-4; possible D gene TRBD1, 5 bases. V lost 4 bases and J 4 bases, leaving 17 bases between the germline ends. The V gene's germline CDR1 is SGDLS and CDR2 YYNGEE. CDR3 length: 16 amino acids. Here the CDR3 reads CASSSDSLSGNEKLFF. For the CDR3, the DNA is TGTGCCAGCAGCTCCGACAGTCTCAGTGGTAATGAAAAACTGTTTTTT.

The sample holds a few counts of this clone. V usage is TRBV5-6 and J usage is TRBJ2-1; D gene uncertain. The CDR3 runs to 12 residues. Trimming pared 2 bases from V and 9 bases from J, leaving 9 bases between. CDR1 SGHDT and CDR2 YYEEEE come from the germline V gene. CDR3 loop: CASSLVGGEQFF. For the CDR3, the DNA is TGTGCCAGCAGCTTAGTCGGCGGTGAGCAGTTCTTC.

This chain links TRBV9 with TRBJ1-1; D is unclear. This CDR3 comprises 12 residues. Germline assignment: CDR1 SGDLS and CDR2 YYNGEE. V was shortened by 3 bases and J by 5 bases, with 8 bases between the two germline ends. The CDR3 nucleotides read TGTGCCAGCAGCGGCCTGAGGACTGAAGCTTTCTTT. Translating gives CASSGLRTEAFF.

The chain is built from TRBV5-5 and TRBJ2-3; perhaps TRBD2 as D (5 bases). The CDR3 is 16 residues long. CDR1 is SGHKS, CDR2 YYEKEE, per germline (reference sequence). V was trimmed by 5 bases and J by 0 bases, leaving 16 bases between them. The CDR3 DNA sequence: TGTGCCAGCAGGCGGTCAGCGGACCTTAGCACAGATACGCAGTATTTT. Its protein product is CASRRSADLSTDTQYF.

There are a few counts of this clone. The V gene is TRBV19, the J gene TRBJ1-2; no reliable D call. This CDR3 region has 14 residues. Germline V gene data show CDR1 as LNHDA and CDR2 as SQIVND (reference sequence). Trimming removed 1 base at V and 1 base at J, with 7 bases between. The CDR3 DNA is TGTGCCAGTAGTATAGTGCCGGTTAACTATGGCTACACCTTC. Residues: CASSIVPVNYGYTF.

CDR3 residues: CASSLIWAPPDGYTF. As DNA, the CDR3 is TGTGCCAGCAGCTTGATCTGGGCCCCTCCTGATGGCTACACCTTC. This chain uses TRBV5-4 with TRBJ1-2; D not resolved. Trimming left V 1 base short and J 6 bases short, with 16 bases between. The CDR3 spans 15 residues. The germline CDR1 and CDR2 sequences are SGHNT and YYREEE (reference sequence). The whole variable domain, filled in from reference TRBV5-4 and TRBJ1-2, reads ETGVTQSPTHLIKTRGQQVTLRCSSQSGHNTVSWYQQALGQGPQFIFQYYREEENGRGNFPPRFSGLQFPNYSSELNVNALELDDSALYLCASSLIWAPPDGYTFGSGTRLTVV.

The CDR3 region has the DNA TGTGCCAGCAGCGTAGGGACAGAAAACTACGAGCAGTACTTC. Translation: CASSVGTENYEQYF. J is TRBJ2-5 and V is TRBV9, with D perhaps matching TRBD1 (6 bases). The assigned J gene may be wrong: the sequence end matches TRBJ2-7 better. The CDR3 spans 14 residues. The germline V gene has CDR1 SGDLS and CDR2 YYNGEE.

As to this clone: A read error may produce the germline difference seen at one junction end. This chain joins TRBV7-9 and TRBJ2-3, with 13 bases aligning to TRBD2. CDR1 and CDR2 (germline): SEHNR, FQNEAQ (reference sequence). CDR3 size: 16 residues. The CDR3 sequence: CSSSTTGTSGARTQYF. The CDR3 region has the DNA TGTTCCAGCAGCACGACCGGGACTAGCGGGGCGCGGACGCAGTATTTT. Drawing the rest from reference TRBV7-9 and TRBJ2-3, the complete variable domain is DTGVSQNPRHKITKRGQNVTFRCDPISEHNRLYWYRQTLGQGPEFLTYFQNEAQLEKSRLLSDRFSAERPKGSFSTLEIQRTEQGDSAMYLCSSSTTGTSGARTQYFGPGTRLTVL.

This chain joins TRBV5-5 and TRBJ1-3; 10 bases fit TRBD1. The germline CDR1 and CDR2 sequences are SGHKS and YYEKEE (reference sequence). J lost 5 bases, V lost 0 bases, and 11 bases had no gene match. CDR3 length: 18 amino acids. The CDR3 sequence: CASSLEWALGQGRNTIYF. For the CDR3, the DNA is TGTGCCAGCAGCTTGGAATGGGCACTGGGACAGGGGAGAAACACCATATATTTT.

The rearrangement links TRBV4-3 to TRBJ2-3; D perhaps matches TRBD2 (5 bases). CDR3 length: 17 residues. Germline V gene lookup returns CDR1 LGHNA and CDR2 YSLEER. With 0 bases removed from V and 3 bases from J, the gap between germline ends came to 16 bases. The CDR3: CASSQDPTDRGTDTQYF. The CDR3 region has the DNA TGCGCCAGCAGCCAAGATCCGACGGATCGAGGGACAGATACGCAGTATTTT.

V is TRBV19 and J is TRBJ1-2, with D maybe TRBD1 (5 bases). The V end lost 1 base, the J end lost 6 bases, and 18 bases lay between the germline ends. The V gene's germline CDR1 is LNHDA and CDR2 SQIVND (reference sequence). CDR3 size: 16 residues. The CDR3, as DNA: TGTGCCAGTAGTATAGGAAAGGGCGCCCTGGACAATGGCTACACCTTC. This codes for CASSIGKGALDNGYTF. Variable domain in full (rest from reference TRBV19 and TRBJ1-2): DGGITQSPKYLFRKEGQNVTLSCEQNLNHDAMYWYRQDPGQGLRLIYYSQIVNDFQKGDIAEGYSVSREKKESFPLTVTSAQKNPTAFYLCASSIGKGALDNGYTFGSGTRLTVV.

The CDR3 region has the DNA TGTGCCAGCAGTTACGACAGGGCCTATGGCTACACCTTC. Translating it yields CASSYDRAYGYTF. The gene calls are TRBV6-5 and TRBJ1-2, with 7 bases that match TRBD1. CDR3 length equals 13 residues. The V gene's germline CDR1 is MNHEY and CDR2 SVGAGI. With V trimmed by 2 bases and J by 4 bases, 1 base remained unmatched.